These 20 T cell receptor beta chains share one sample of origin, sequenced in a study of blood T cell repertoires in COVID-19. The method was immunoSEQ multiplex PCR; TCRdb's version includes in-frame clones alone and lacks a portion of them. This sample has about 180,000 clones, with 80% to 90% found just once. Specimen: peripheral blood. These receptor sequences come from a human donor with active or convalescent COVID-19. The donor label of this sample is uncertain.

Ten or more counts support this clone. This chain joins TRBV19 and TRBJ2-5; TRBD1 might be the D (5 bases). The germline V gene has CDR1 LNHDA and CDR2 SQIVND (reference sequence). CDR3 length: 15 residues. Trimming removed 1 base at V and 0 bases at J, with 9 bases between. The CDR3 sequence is CASSIGDSHQETQYF. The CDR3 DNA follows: TGTGCCAGTAGTATAGGAGACAGCCACCAAGAGACCCAGTACTTC.

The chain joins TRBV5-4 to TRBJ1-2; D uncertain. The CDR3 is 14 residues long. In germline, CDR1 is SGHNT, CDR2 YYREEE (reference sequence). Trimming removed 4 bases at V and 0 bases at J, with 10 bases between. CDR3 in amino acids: CASSRRESNYGYTF. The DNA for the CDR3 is TGTGCCAGCAGCAGAAGGGAGTCTAACTATGGCTACACCTTC.

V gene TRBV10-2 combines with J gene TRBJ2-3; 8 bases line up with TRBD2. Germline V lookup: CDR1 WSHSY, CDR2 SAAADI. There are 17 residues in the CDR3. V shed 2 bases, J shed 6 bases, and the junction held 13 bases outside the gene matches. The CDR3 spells CASSEGLATLPADTQYF. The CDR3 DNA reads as TGCGCCAGCAGTGAGGGACTAGCAACTCTCCCTGCGGATACGCAGTATTTT.

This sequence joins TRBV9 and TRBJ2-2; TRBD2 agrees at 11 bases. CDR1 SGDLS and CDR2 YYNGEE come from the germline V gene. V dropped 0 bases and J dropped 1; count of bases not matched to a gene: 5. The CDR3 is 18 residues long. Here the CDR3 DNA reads TGTGCCAGCAGCGTAGATCTAGCGGGGGGAGGGAACACCGGGGAGCTGTTTTTT. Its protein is CASSVDLAGGGNTGELFF.

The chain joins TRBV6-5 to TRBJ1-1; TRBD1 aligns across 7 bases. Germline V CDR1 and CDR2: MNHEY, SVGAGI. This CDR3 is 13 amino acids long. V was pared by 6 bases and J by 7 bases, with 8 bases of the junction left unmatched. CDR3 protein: CASRRDRDGEAFF. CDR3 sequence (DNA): TGTGCCAGCAGACGCGACAGGGACGGTGAAGCTTTCTTT.

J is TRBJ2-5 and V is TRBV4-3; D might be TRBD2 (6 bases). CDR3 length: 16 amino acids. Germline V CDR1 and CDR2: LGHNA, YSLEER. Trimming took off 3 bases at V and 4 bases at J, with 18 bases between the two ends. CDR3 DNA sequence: TGCGCCAGCAGCCACCTGCCTAGCGAGAGGGGAGAGACCCAGTACTTC. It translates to CASSHLPSERGETQYF.

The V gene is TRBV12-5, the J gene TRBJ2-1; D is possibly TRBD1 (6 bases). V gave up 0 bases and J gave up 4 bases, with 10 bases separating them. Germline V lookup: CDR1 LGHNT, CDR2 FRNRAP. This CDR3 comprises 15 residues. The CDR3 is CASGLVQGSYNEQFF. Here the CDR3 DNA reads TGTGCTAGTGGTTTGGTACAGGGAAGTTACAATGAGCAGTTCTTC.

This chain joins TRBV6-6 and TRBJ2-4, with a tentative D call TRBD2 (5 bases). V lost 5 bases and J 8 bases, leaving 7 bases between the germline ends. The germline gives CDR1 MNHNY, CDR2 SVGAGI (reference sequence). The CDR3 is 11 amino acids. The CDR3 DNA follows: TGTGCCAGCAGTCGGGGAGACATTCAGTACTTC. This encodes CASSRGDIQYF.

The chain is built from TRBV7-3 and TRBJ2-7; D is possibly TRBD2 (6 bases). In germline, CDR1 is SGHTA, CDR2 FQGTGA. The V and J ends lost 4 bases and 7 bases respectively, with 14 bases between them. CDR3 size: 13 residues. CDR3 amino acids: CASSSESRGEQYF. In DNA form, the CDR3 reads TGTGCCAGCAGCTCCGAAAGTCGGGGGGAGCAGTACTTC.

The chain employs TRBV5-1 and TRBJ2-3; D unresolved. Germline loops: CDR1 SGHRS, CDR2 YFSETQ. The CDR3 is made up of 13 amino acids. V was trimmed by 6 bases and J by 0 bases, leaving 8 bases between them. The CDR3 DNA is TGCGCCAGCATGGCCCCTAGCACAGATACGCAGTATTTT. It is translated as CASMAPSTDTQYF.

Here the CDR3 DNA reads TGTGCCAGCAGCCGATTGGGAGGTGCCTACGAGCAGTACTTC. It encodes CASSRLGGAYEQYF. The chain has TRBV7-7 and TRBJ2-7; TRBD2 might be the D (6 bases). The ends were cut back, 5 bases at V and 2 bases at J, with 13 bases in the middle. The V gene's germline CDR1 is SSHAT and CDR2 FNYEAQ (reference sequence). The CDR3 is made up of 14 amino acids. The entire variable domain, with the rest obtained from reference TRBV7-7 and TRBJ2-7, is as follows: GAGVSQSPRYKVTKRGQDVTLRCDPISSHATLYWYQQALGQGPEFLTYFNYEAQPDKSGLPSDRFSAERPEGSISTLTIQRTEQRDSAMYRCASSRLGGAYEQYFGPGTRLTVT.

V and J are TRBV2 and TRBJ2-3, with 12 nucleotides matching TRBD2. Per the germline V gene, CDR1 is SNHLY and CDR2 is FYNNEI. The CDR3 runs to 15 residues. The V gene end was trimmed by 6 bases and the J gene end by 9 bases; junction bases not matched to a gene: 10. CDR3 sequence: CASRPTSGGTRTQYF. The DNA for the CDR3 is TGTGCCAGCAGGCCAACTAGCGGGGGGACGAGGACGCAGTATTTT.

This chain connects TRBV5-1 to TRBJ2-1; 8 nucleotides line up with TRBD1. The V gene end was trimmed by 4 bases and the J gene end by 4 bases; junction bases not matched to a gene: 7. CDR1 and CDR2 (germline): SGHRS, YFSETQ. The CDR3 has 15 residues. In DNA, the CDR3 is TGCGCCAGCAGCGGGGGACAGGTGGGGTACAATGAGCAGTTCTTC. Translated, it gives CASSGGQVGYNEQFF.

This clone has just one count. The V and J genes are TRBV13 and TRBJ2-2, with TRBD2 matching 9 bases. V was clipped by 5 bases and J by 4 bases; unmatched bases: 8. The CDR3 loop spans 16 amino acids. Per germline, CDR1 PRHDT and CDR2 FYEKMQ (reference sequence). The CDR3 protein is CASSQSGRRSTGELFF. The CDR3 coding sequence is TGTGCCAGCAGCCAAAGCGGGAGGCGAAGCACCGGGGAGCTGTTTTTT. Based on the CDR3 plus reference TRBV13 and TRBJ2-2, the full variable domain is AAGVIQSPRHLIKEKRETATLKCYPIPRHDTVYWYQQGPGQDPQFLISFYEKMQSDKGSIPDRFSAQQFSDYHSELNMSSLELGDSALYFCASSQSGRRSTGELFFGEGSRLTVL.

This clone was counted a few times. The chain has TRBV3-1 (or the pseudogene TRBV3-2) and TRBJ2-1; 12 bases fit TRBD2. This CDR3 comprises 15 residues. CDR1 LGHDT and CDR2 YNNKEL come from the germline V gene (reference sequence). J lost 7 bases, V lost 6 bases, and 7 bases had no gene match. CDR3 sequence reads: CASRTTSGGINEQFF. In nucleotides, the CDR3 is TGTGCCAGCAGGACCACTAGCGGGGGGATAAATGAGCAGTTCTTC.

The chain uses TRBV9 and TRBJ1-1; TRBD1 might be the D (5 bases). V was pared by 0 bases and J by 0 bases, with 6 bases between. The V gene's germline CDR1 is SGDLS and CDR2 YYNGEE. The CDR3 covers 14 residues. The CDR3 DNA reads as TGTGCCAGCAGCGTAGGACAGTTGAACACTGAAGCTTTCTTT. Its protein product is CASSVGQLNTEAFF.

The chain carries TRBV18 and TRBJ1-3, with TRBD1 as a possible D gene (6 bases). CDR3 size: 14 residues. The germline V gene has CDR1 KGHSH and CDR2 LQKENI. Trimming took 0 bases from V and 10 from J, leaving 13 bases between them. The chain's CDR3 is CASSPPSETGTIYF. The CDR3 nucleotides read TGTGCCAGCTCACCACCTTCCGAAACAGGGACCATATATTTT.

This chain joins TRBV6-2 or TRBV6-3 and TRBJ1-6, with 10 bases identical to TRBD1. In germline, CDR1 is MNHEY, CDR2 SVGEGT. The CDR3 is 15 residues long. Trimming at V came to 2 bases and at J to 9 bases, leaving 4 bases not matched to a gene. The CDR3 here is CASSYRDRGSSPLHF. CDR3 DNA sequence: TGTGCCAGCAGTTACCGGGACAGGGGAAGTTCACCCCTCCACTTT.

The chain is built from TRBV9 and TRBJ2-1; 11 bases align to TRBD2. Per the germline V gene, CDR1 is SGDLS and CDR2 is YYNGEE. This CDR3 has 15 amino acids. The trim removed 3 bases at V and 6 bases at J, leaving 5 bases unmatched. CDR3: CASSGRLAGINEQFF. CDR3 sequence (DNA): TGTGCCAGCAGCGGCCGACTAGCGGGAATCAATGAGCAGTTCTTC.

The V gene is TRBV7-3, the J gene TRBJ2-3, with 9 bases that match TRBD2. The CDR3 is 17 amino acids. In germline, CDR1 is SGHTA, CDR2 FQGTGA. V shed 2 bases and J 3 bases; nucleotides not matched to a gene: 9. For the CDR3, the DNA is TGTGCCAGCAGCTTATTGGCGGGAGGGCCTAGAACAGATACGCAGTATTTT. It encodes CASSLLAGGPRTDTQYF.